The 21 T cell receptor beta chains listed next were all sequenced from one sample in a study of T cell changes during pregnancy in multiple sclerosis. Assay used: immunoSEQ multiplex PCR; TCRdb lists only in-frame clones, some missing. The sample shows 40,000 or so clones, under 95% of them seen only once. The sample here was peripheral blood, taken in the third trimester of pregnancy. These receptors were taken from a female donor in good health, enrolled as a control in a pregnancy study.

V is TRBV28 and J is TRBJ2-7; TRBD1 is a possible D gene (5 bases). V gave up 6 bases and J gave up 1 base, with 13 bases separating them. CDR3 length: 14 residues. Germline values: CDR1 MDHEN, CDR2 SYDVKM. The CDR3 DNA reads as TGTGCCAGCAGGCGGACAATCGAATCCTACGAGCAGTACTTC. It yields the protein CASRRTIESYEQYF.

This rearrangement joins TRBV5-1 to TRBJ1-4, with 9 bases aligning to TRBD1. V was clipped by 0 bases and J by 8 bases; unmatched bases: 8. The CDR3 covers 16 residues. The germline V gene encodes CDR1 SGHRS and CDR2 YFSETQ. DNA for the CDR3: TGCGCCAGCAGCTTGGACCTGGGACAGGGAAAGGAAAAACTGTTTTTT. Translated: CASSLDLGQGKEKLFF.

The V gene is TRBV7-8, the J gene TRBJ1-6; 7 bases align to TRBD1. J was trimmed by 3 bases and V by 1 base; bases with no gene match: 3. This CDR3 region has 16 residues. Germline values: CDR1 SGHVS, CDR2 FQNEAQ. The CDR3 sequence is CASSLEGAYYNSPLHF. CDR3 coding DNA: TGTGCCAGCAGCTTAGAGGGGGCCTACTATAATTCACCCCTCCACTTT.

A single count supports this clone. The V call is TRBV11-2, the J call TRBJ2-1, with TRBD2 matching 10 bases. The CDR3 contains 17 residues. The junction had 5 bases not matched to a gene; V was cut back by 1 base and J by 2 bases. Germline assignment: CDR1 SGHAT and CDR2 FQNNGV. The CDR3 nucleotides are TGTGCCAGCAGCTTAGGCACTAGCGGGGAGCCCTACAATGAGCAGTTCTTC. Its translation is CASSLGTSGEPYNEQFF.

This chain links TRBV14 with TRBJ1-1; possible D gene TRBD1, 5 bases. Germline V CDR1 and CDR2: SGHDN, FVKESK. V lost 0 bases and J lost 5, with 10 bases in between. There are 14 residues in the CDR3. The CDR3 region has the DNA TGTGCCAGCAGCCAAGACGGGGGGAGGACTGAAGCTTTCTTT. Translating gives CASSQDGGRTEAFF.

The rearrangement links TRBV18 to TRBJ2-3; D is possibly TRBD2 (5 bases). CDR1 and CDR2 (germline): KGHSH, LQKENI. V was cut by 2 bases and J by 7 bases, with 10 bases left in between. This CDR3 is 13 amino acids long. CDR3: CASSPGLAYTQYF. In nucleotides, the CDR3 is TGTGCCAGCTCACCAGGACTCGCGTATACGCAGTATTTT.

J is TRBJ1-5 and V is TRBV7-2; maybe TRBD1 (6 bases). V dropped 6 bases and J dropped 6 bases, with 18 bases sitting between them. Germline values: CDR1 SGHTA, CDR2 FQGNSA. CDR3 length equals 15 residues. CDR3: CASRNLQGSSQPQHF. CDR3 nucleotide sequence: TGTGCCAGCAGGAACCTGCAGGGGTCGTCTCAGCCCCAGCATTTT.

This chain uses TRBV25-1 with TRBJ1-6, with TRBD1 as a possible D gene (6 bases). This CDR3 spans 17 amino acids. The germline gives CDR1 MGHDK, CDR2 SYGVNS. V lost 6 bases and J 7 bases, leaving 22 bases between the germline ends. In DNA form, the CDR3 reads TGTGCCAGCAGGGGCCACACGGGAGGGGGTGGGAATTCACCCCTCCACTTT. It is translated as CASRGHTGGGGNSPLHF.

This clone was seen a single time. The CDR3 protein is CASSSLIDRGGDSTDTQYF. The CDR3 DNA reads TGTGCCAGCAGCTCGTTGATAGACAGGGGAGGGGACAGCACAGATACGCAGTATTTT. This chain links TRBV5-6 with TRBJ2-3, with D tentatively TRBD1 (8 bases). The CDR3 runs to 19 residues. Trimming stripped 3 bases from V and 0 bases from J, with 23 bases between. The germline CDR1 and CDR2 sequences are SGHDT and YYEEEE. Filled out from reference TRBV5-6 and TRBJ2-3, the complete variable domain reads DAGVTQSPTHLIKTRGQQVTLRCSPKSGHDTVSWYQQALGQGPQFIFQYYEEEERQRGNFPDRFSGHQFPNYSSELNVNALLLGDSALYLCASSSLIDRGGDSTDTQYFGPGTRLTVL.

The J gene is TRBJ2-3, the V gene TRBV9; no reliable D call. The CDR3 is 16 amino acids. The ends were cut back, 0 bases at V and 0 bases at J, with 11 bases in the middle. Germline CDR1 reads SGDLS; CDR2 reads YYNGEE. This CDR3 is CASSVGSSSSTDTQYF. The DNA for the CDR3 is TGTGCCAGCAGCGTAGGTAGTTCTTCTAGCACAGATACGCAGTATTTT.

The V call is TRBV7-6, the J call TRBJ1-1, with D hard to call. The CDR3 totals 13 residues. Deletions cut 1 base from V and 1 base from J, with 4 bases between. CDR1 SGHVS and CDR2 FNYEAQ come from the germline V gene. CDR3 nucleotide sequence: TGTGCCAGCAGCTTAGGGCAGAACACTGAAGCTTTCTTT. Translated: CASSLGQNTEAFF. The full variable domain, rest sourced from reference TRBV7-6 and TRBJ1-1, is GAGVSQSPRYKVTKRGQDVALRCDPISGHVSLYWYRQALGQGPEFLTYFNYEAQQDKSGLPNDRFSAERPEGSISTLTIQRTEQRDSAMYRCASSLGQNTEAFFGQGTRLTVV.

The J gene is TRBJ1-1, the V gene TRBV19; TRBD1 might be the D (6 bases). There are 13 residues in the CDR3. V dropped 6 bases and J dropped 0 bases, with 8 bases sitting between them. The germline V gene encodes CDR1 LNHDA and CDR2 SQIVND (reference sequence). The CDR3 DNA is TGTGCCAGTAGCAGGGGAATGAACACTGAAGCTTTCTTT. Its protein is CASSRGMNTEAFF.

This sequence joins TRBV7-9 and TRBJ1-1; D unresolved. Germline assignment: CDR1 SEHNR and CDR2 FQNEAQ (reference sequence). The CDR3 is 14 amino acids. V was shortened by 1 base and J by 1 base, with 7 bases between the two germline ends. The CDR3 DNA follows: TGTGCCAGCAGCTTAGTGCGGAGGAACACTGAAGCTTTCTTT. This translates into CASSLVRRNTEAFF.

The chain is built from TRBV5-1 and TRBJ1-1, with D maybe TRBD1 (5 bases). Per the germline V gene, CDR1 is SGHRS and CDR2 is YFSETQ. Trimming left V 3 bases short and J 5 bases short, with 17 bases between. This CDR3 comprises 15 residues. The CDR3 loop reads CASSSGTGLWTEAFF. In DNA form, the CDR3 reads TGCGCCAGCAGCTCCGGGACGGGACTTTGGACTGAAGCTTTCTTT.

The chain combines TRBV2 with TRBJ2-2, with 7 bases lining up with TRBD2. Trimming took 7 bases from V and 5 from J; bases not matched to a gene: 7. This CDR3 has 14 amino acids. The germline V gene has CDR1 SNHLY and CDR2 FYNNEI. The CDR3 loop reads CASTSGLDTGELFF. For the CDR3, the DNA is TGTGCCAGCACTAGCGGTCTGGATACCGGGGAGCTGTTTTTT. The full variable domain, its missing parts supplied by reference TRBV2 and TRBJ2-2, is EPEVTQTPSHQVTQMGQEVILRCVPISNHLYFYWYRQILGQKVEFLVSFYNNEISEKSEIFDDQFSVERPDGSNFTLKIRSTKLEDSAMYFCASTSGLDTGELFFGEGSRLTVL.

This clone was picked up a small number of times. This chain links TRBV30 with TRBJ2-1; possibly TRBD1 for D (7 bases). The CDR3 contains 12 residues. The germline V and J ends were trimmed by 3 bases and 9 bases, with 12 bases remaining between them. The germline V gene has CDR1 GTSNPN and CDR2 SVGIG (reference sequence). CDR3 amino acids: CAWRPRGAEQFF. The DNA for the CDR3 is TGTGCCTGGAGGCCCAGGGGGGCTGAGCAGTTCTTC. Together with reference TRBV30 and TRBJ2-1, the CDR3 gives the full variable domain: SQTIHQWPATLVQPVGSPLSLECTVEGTSNPNLYWYRQAAGRGLQLLFYSVGIGQISSEVPQNLSASRPQDRQFILSSKKLLLSDSGFYLCAWRPRGAEQFFGPGTRLTVL.

As DNA, the CDR3 is TGTGCCAGCAGCCAGCCGGGACTGCCTGGGAACACTGAAGCTTTCTTT. Protein product: CASSQPGLPGNTEAFF. The chain carries TRBV7-2 and TRBJ1-1; tentative D call: TRBD1 (5 bases). The germline V and J ends were trimmed by 5 bases and 1 base, with 17 bases remaining between them. Germline CDR1 is SGHTA and CDR2 is FQGNSA. The CDR3 length is 16 residues.

The chain recombines TRBV10-1 with TRBJ2-7, with TRBD2 as a possible D gene (5 bases). Trimming took 4 bases from V and 3 from J, leaving 10 bases between them. CDR1 and CDR2 (germline): WNHNN, SYGVQD (reference sequence). The CDR3 sequence is 13 residues long. The CDR3 spells CASSGEGVYEQYF. The CDR3 DNA reads as TGCGCCAGCAGTGGAGAGGGAGTCTACGAGCAGTACTTC.

This clone was recorded a few times. V gene TRBV29-1 combines with J gene TRBJ2-7; 7 bases align to TRBD1. This CDR3 is built from 16 residues. Germline V gene data show CDR1 as SQVTM and CDR2 as ANQGSEA. Trimming removed 6 bases from V and 1 base from J; junction bases left unmatched: 15. DNA for the CDR3: TGCAGCGTCCTCCCAGACGACAGGGCGGATTCCTACGAGCAGTACTTC. It translates to CSVLPDDRADSYEQYF.

This chain connects TRBV5-1 to TRBJ2-2, with 9 positions matching TRBD1. The CDR3 totals 17 residues. V gave up 3 bases and J gave up 8 bases; unmatched junction bases: 14. Germline V lookup: CDR1 SGHRS, CDR2 YFSETQ. The CDR3, as DNA: TGCGCCAGCAGCTCTGAGGGACAGGGAGGGTCCGAGGGGGAGCTGTTTTTT. It encodes CASSSEGQGGSEGELFF.

The genes are TRBV7-8 and TRBJ2-5, with D unresolved. The germline V gene has CDR1 SGHVS and CDR2 FQNEAQ. This CDR3 is 12 amino acids long. Trimming took 5 bases from V and 5 from J, leaving 9 bases between them. CDR3 bases: TGTGCCAGCAGCCCTAACTCGGAGACCCAGTACTTC. The encoded protein is CASSPNSETQYF. Complete variable domain (other parts from reference TRBV7-8 and TRBJ2-5): GAGVSQSPRYKVAKRGQDVALRCDPISGHVSLFWYQQALGQGPEFLTYFQNEAQLDKSGLPSDRFFAERPEGSVSTLKIQRTQQEDSAVYLCASSPNSETQYFGPGTRLLVL.